Listed here are 32 T cell receptor beta chains from one sample, sequenced in a study of beta chain features in type 1 diabetes. The study's findings and limits: The study found moderately but significantly shorter TCRB CDR3s in all four CD4+ subsets of Type 1 diabetes patients.

Their antigen targets remain unknown. Expressed TCRB transcripts were sequenced after all isolated RNA was converted to cDNA. The assay was immunoSEQ multiplex PCR, and TCRdb's table has in-frame clones only and misses some. Found here are a few hundred thousand clones, around 10% of them singletons; the top ten hold 0.55% to 0.75%. Sequenced sample: central memory CD4+ T cells from blood. Source of these receptors: a young man with type 1 diabetes.

The DNA for the CDR3 is TGCGCCAGCAGCCTTGGGGGAAACAAAAACATTCAGTACTTC. This sequence encodes CASSLGGNKNIQYF. The chain recombines TRBV4-1 with TRBJ2-4, with D perhaps assigned TRBD1 or TRBD2 (5 bases each). The ends were cut back, 4 bases at V and 3 bases at J, with 10 bases in the middle. The CDR3 runs to 14 residues. Germline-derived CDR1 and CDR2 are MGHRA and YSYEKL.

This clone was counted at least ten times. The sample contains more than one DNA sequence encoding this CDR3. The chain carries TRBV7-9 and TRBJ1-5; TRBD1 might be the D (5 bases). This CDR3 contains 13 residues. V was pared by 4 bases and J by 5 bases, with 9 bases between. Per the germline V gene, CDR1 is SEHNR and CDR2 is FQNEAQ (reference sequence). The CDR3 region is CASSSQGDQPQHF. The CDR3, as DNA: TGTGCCAGCAGCTCCCAGGGTGATCAGCCCCAGCATTTT.

There are many counts of this clone. The CDR3: CAAEEGGSREQYF. The CDR3 DNA sequence: TGTGCCGCCGAAGAGGGAGGGTCGCGCGAGCAGTACTTC. J is TRBJ2-7 and V is TRBV7-9; 7 nucleotides agree with TRBD2. The trim removed 11 bases at V and 6 bases at J, leaving 13 bases unmatched. This CDR3 is built from 13 residues. Germline V gives CDR1 SEHNR, CDR2 FQNEAQ (reference sequence).

The chain uses TRBV4-1 and TRBJ1-3; D remains ambiguous. The V gene lost 0 bases and the J gene lost 2 bases, with 8 bases spanning the gap. The length of the CDR3 is 15 residues. CDR1 MGHRA and CDR2 YSYEKL come from the germline V gene. CDR3 loop: CASSQDWVAGNTIYF. CDR3 bases: TGCGCCAGCAGCCAAGATTGGGTGGCTGGAAACACCATATATTTT.

This clone was seen more than once but under ten times. This chain links TRBV28 with TRBJ2-2; 7 bases fit TRBD1. Germline V gives CDR1 MDHEN, CDR2 SYDVKM. Losses at the gene ends were 3 bases for V and 0 bases for J; bases not matched to a gene: 1. There are 15 residues in the CDR3. The CDR3 loop reads CASSLGTANTGELFF. Written as DNA, the CDR3 is TGTGCCAGCAGTTTGGGGACAGCGAACACCGGGGAGCTGTTTTTT. The variable domain in full, completed from reference TRBV28 and TRBJ2-2, reads DVKVTQSSRYLVKRTGEKVFLECVQDMDHENMFWYRQDPGLGLRLIYFSYDVKMKEKGDIPEGYSVSREKKERFSLILESASTNQTSMYLCASSLGTANTGELFFGEGSRLTVL.

This rearrangement joins TRBV5-7 to TRBJ2-7, with TRBD1 identical over 7 bases. TRBV5-7 has ORF status, its function being uncertain. The CDR3 length is 15 residues. The J segment lost 2 bases and the V segment lost 3 bases, leaving 8 bases of the junction unmatched. CDR3 loop: CASSCDREKAYEQYF. The CDR3 DNA reads TGTGCCAGCAGCTGTGACAGGGAGAAGGCCTACGAGCAGTACTTC.

This clone was seen only a few times. The chain combines TRBV5-6 with TRBJ1-2, with TRBD1 identical over 8 bases. Losses at the gene ends were 3 bases for V and 11 bases for J; bases not matched to a gene: 15. This CDR3 comprises 15 residues. Germline V gene data show CDR1 as SGHDT and CDR2 as YYEEEE. CDR3 sequence reads: CASSSSRDRSFGYTF. In DNA form, the CDR3 reads TGTGCCAGCAGCTCCTCACGGGACAGGAGCTTCGGATACACCTTC.

This clone was recorded at least ten times. V and J are TRBV12-5 and TRBJ2-1; 7 nucleotides line up with TRBD1. CDR3 length: 13 amino acids. With V trimmed by 5 bases and J by 11 bases, 9 bases remained unmatched. The V gene's germline CDR1 is LGHNT and CDR2 FRNRAP. In DNA form, the CDR3 reads TGTGCTAGTGGTCTCGACAGGGCCTTAAAGCAGTTCTTC. Translation gives CASGLDRALKQFF. Full variable domain (missing parts from reference TRBV12-5 and TRBJ2-1): DARVTQTPRHKVTEMGQEVTMRCQPILGHNTVFWYRQTMMQGLELLAYFRNRAPLDDSGMPKDRFSAEMPDATLATLKIQPSEPRDSAVYFCASGLDRALKQFFGPGTRLTVL.

V and J are TRBV6-5 and TRBJ2-7; D gene uncertain. From germline, CDR1 is MNHEY and CDR2 SVGAGI. The CDR3 totals 13 residues. The V and J ends lost 6 bases and 5 bases respectively, with 14 bases between them. CDR3 amino acids: CASRLASHDEQYF. CDR3 sequence (DNA): TGTGCCAGCAGGTTGGCCAGCCATGACGAGCAGTACTTC.

This clone was detected ten times or more. V gene TRBV2 combines with J gene TRBJ2-1; 7 nucleotides match TRBD1. This CDR3 has 10 residues. V gave up 5 bases and J gave up 15 bases; unmatched junction bases: 4. Germline CDR1 reads SNHLY; CDR2 reads FYNNEI. The CDR3 here is CASSSGQRFF. Written as DNA, the CDR3 is TGTGCCAGCAGTTCGGGACAGCGGTTCTTC.

This clone has a handful of counts. The chain is built from TRBV7-9 and TRBJ2-6; D might be TRBD1 or TRBD2, each matching 5 bases. The CDR3 contains 15 residues. Trimming shortened V by 1 base and J by 3 bases, and 7 bases separated the two germline ends. Germline CDR1 reads SEHNR; CDR2 reads FQNEAQ (reference sequence). CDR3 amino acids: CASSLGGVGANVLTF. CDR3 coding DNA: TGTGCCAGCAGCTTAGGAGGGGTTGGGGCCAACGTCCTGACTTTC.

This clone was observed a handful of times. V gene TRBV18 combines with J gene TRBJ1-4, with D perhaps TRBD1 (5 bases). The germline V gene encodes CDR1 KGHSH and CDR2 LQKENI. V gave up 5 bases and J gave up 11 bases, with 12 bases separating them. The CDR3 sequence is 12 residues long. The CDR3 loop is CASSADRGKLFF. DNA of the CDR3: TGTGCCAGCTCAGCTGATCGGGGGAAACTGTTTTTT.

This chain connects TRBV27 to TRBJ2-5, with TRBD1 matching 9 bases. V was clipped by 4 bases and J by 11 bases; unmatched bases: 11. CDR3 length equals 14 residues. CDR1 and CDR2 from the germline V gene are MNHEY and SMNVEV (reference sequence). The CDR3 region is CASSSGTGIGEQYF. DNA for the CDR3: TGTGCCAGCAGTTCGGGGACAGGGATTGGGGAGCAGTACTTC.

This clone was observed a few times. Possible read error: a much larger clone is one base away. CDR3 DNA: TGTGCCAGCAGCCCCCCCGGGAACACTGAAGCTTTCTTT. It is translated as CASSPPGNTEAFF. The chain employs TRBV7-2 and TRBJ1-1; no clear D gene. Trimming removed 5 bases from V and 1 base from J, with 8 bases in between. This CDR3 contains 13 residues. CDR1 SGHTA and CDR2 FQGNSA come from the germline V gene.

This chain links TRBV5-1 with TRBJ2-7, with D perhaps matching TRBD1 (6 bases). The germline V gene has CDR1 SGHRS and CDR2 YFSETQ. The CDR3 is made up of 14 amino acids. V lost 4 bases and J 6 bases, leaving 17 bases between the germline ends. This chain's CDR3 is CASSQGQPRAEQYF. The CDR3, as DNA: TGCGCCAGCAGCCAGGGACAACCGCGAGCCGAGCAGTACTTC.

This clone turned up a few times. The chain has TRBV28 and TRBJ2-1; the D gene is possibly TRBD1 (6 bases). Trimming left V 6 bases short and J 5 bases short, with 11 bases between. CDR1 and CDR2 from the germline V gene are MDHEN and SYDVKM. CDR3 size: 13 residues. In DNA, the CDR3 is TGTGCCAGCAGGCTGCGACAGGACAATGAGCAGTTCTTC. It is translated as CASRLRQDNEQFF.

This chain connects TRBV7-7 to TRBJ2-5; 13 bases are a match to TRBD2. The CDR3 length is 18 residues. Germline CDR1 is SSHAT and CDR2 is FNYEAQ (reference sequence). J lost 1 base, V lost 5 bases, and 10 bases had no gene match. The CDR3 protein is CASSPPGLAGNRQETQYF. CDR3 nucleotides: TGTGCCAGCAGCCCGCCGGGACTAGCGGGAAATCGCCAAGAGACCCAGTACTTC. The entire variable domain, with the rest obtained from reference TRBV7-7 and TRBJ2-5, is as follows: GAGVSQSPRYKVTKRGQDVTLRCDPISSHATLYWYQQALGQGPEFLTYFNYEAQPDKSGLPSDRFSAERPEGSISTLTIQRTEQRDSAMYRCASSPPGLAGNRQETQYFGPGTRLLVL.

The chain is built from TRBV19 and TRBJ2-5; D call uncertain. The V gene's germline CDR1 is LNHDA and CDR2 SQIVND (reference sequence). The V and J ends lost 5 bases and 5 bases respectively, with 6 bases between them. This CDR3 contains 11 residues. The CDR3 loop reads CASSAGETQYF. CDR3 nucleotide sequence: TGTGCCAGTAGTGCCGGGGAGACCCAGTACTTC.

This clone has only a few counts. V and J are TRBV6-6 and TRBJ2-3, with no clear D. Trimming stripped 6 bases from V and 0 bases from J, with 10 bases between. Germline V gene sequence: CDR1 MNHNY, CDR2 SVGAGI (reference sequence). The CDR3 contains 14 residues. CDR3 in DNA: TGTGCCAGCAGATGGACCGAAAGCACAGATACGCAGTATTTT. Its translation: CASRWTESTDTQYF.

This clone has a handful of counts. The chain uses TRBV14 and TRBJ2-3; 12 bases map to TRBD2. Germline CDR1 reads SGHDN; CDR2 reads FVKESK. The ends lost 4 bases at V and 0 bases at J; junction bases unmatched: 11. CDR3 length: 19 amino acids. Written as DNA, the CDR3 is TGTGCCAGCAGCCTAGGACTAGCGGGAACCTTCCGTAGCACAGATACGCAGTATTTT. Its protein product is CASSLGLAGTFRSTDTQYF. The full variable domain, rest sourced from reference TRBV14 and TRBJ2-3, is EAGVTQFPSHSVIEKGQTVTLRCDPISGHDNLYWYRRVMGKEIKFLLHFVKESKQDESGMPNNRFLAERTGGTYSTLKVQPAELEDSGVYFCASSLGLAGTFRSTDTQYFGPGTRLTVL.

The V call is TRBV11-3, the J call TRBJ2-1, with 9 bases aligning to TRBD2. The J segment lost 10 bases and the V segment lost 2 bases, leaving 9 bases of the junction unmatched. The length of the CDR3 is 15 residues. Per germline, CDR1 SGHNT and CDR2 YENEEA. For the CDR3, the DNA is TGTGCCAGCAGCTTATCGCTAGCGGGGTCCAGGGAGCAGTTCTTC. Translated, it gives CASSLSLAGSREQFF.

This clone was detected many times. This chain connects TRBV27 to TRBJ1-2; 7 bases align to TRBD1. This CDR3 has 15 residues. The germline CDR1 and CDR2 sequences are MNHEY and SMNVEV (reference sequence). Trimming removed 4 bases from V and 4 bases from J; junction bases left unmatched: 9. The DNA for the CDR3 is TGTGCCAGCAGTTCCCCGGCAGGGGGTATCTATGGCTACACCTTC. Amino acid sequence: CASSSPAGGIYGYTF.

This clone has only a few counts. The chain has TRBV4-2 and TRBJ2-2; D is tentatively TRBD1 or TRBD2 (5 bases each). The V end lost 4 bases, the J end lost 8 bases, and 17 bases lay between the germline ends. The length of the CDR3 is 15 residues. Germline CDR1 LGHNA, CDR2 YNFKEQ. CDR3 sequence: CASSPGTSYLGELFF. Written as DNA, the CDR3 is TGTGCCAGCAGCCCCGGGACCTCGTATTTAGGGGAGCTGTTTTTT.

The rearrangement uses TRBV7-9 and TRBJ2-1; D tentatively reads TRBD1 or TRBD2 (5 bases each). Germline V gene lookup returns CDR1 SEHNR and CDR2 FQNEAQ (reference sequence). Trimming removed 5 bases from V and 0 bases from J, with 17 bases in between. There are 17 residues in the CDR3. The CDR3 DNA is TGTGCCAGCAGCCCGCCCCTCCGGGGCCGCTCCTACAATGAGCAGTTCTTC. Encoded protein: CASSPPLRGRSYNEQFF.

This clone was seen repeatedly, ten times or more. The J gene is TRBJ2-3, the V gene TRBV15; 8 bases map to TRBD2. The V gene's germline CDR1 is LNHNV and CDR2 YYDKDF (reference sequence). This CDR3 contains 13 residues. Germline trimming cut 8 bases from V and 1 base from J; bases unmatched to any gene: 2. This CDR3 reads CATLTSGTDTQYF. The CDR3 DNA is TGTGCCACCTTGACTAGCGGCACAGATACGCAGTATTTT.

This clone was seen at least ten times. V is TRBV4-2 and J is TRBJ2-7, with D possibly TRBD1 on 5 matching bases. Germline assignment: CDR1 LGHNA and CDR2 YNFKEQ. Trimming left V 4 bases short and J 2 bases short, with 12 bases between. CDR3 length: 14 amino acids. The CDR3 nucleotides are TGTGCCAGCAGCCCCTCGACAGATCCCTACGAGCAGTACTTC. Its protein product is CASSPSTDPYEQYF.

This clone was recorded a few times. The CDR3 DNA is TGCGCCAGCAGCCAAGGGGTCCCGGAGACCCAGTACTTC. The encoded protein is CASSQGVPETQYF. The chain employs TRBV4-3 and TRBJ2-5; D unresolved. Trimming removed 1 base at V and 5 bases at J, with 8 bases between. The CDR3 totals 13 residues. From germline, CDR1 is LGHNA and CDR2 YSLEER.

V and J are TRBV18 and TRBJ1-5; 9 bases align to TRBD1. The CDR3 spans 15 residues. From germline, CDR1 is KGHSH and CDR2 LQKENI. Trimming took 1 base from V and 5 from J; bases not matched to a gene: 3. CDR3 DNA sequence: TGTGCCAGCTCACCACTACAGGGGGCGGATCAGCCCCAGCATTTT. It translates to CASSPLQGADQPQHF.

This chain links TRBV5-1 with TRBJ2-7; TRBD1 agrees at 9 bases. Per germline, CDR1 SGHRS and CDR2 YFSETQ. J was trimmed by 2 bases and V by 4 bases; bases with no gene match: 7. This CDR3 is 15 amino acids long. CDR3 bases: TGCGCCAGCAGCCCGGGACAGGGACTAACCTACGAGCAGTACTTC. This codes for CASSPGQGLTYEQYF.

This clone was found many times. This chain connects TRBV4-2 to TRBJ1-4, with 8 bases fitting TRBD1. The ends lost 4 bases at V and 5 bases at J; junction bases unmatched: 3. This CDR3 comprises 14 residues. Germline CDR1 and CDR2: LGHNA and YNFKEQ. The CDR3 region has the DNA TGTGCCAGCAGCCTACGACAGGGGAATGAAAAACTGTTTTTT. Translated: CASSLRQGNEKLFF.

The rearrangement links TRBV4-2 to TRBJ2-5; TRBD1 matches at 7 bases. CDR1 and CDR2 from the germline V gene are LGHNA and YNFKEQ. CDR3 length equals 15 residues. Trimming cost V 3 bases and J 1 base; bases outside gene matches: 5. CDR3 protein: CASSHSPGGQETQYF. Written as DNA, the CDR3 is TGTGCCAGCAGCCATAGTCCAGGGGGCCAAGAGACCCAGTACTTC.

V usage is TRBV18 and J usage is TRBJ2-1; 8 bases match TRBD2. J gave up 4 bases and V 3 bases, and 5 bases lay outside the gene matches. Germline-derived CDR1 and CDR2 are KGHSH and LQKENI. The CDR3 has 15 residues. CDR3: CASSPGSGTYNEQFF. CDR3 nucleotide sequence: TGTGCCAGCTCACCGGGTAGCGGGACTTACAATGAGCAGTTCTTC.